The present T cell receptor (beta chain) was sequenced within a study of blood T cell repertoires in COVID-19. About the research overall: Sites in the United States, Italy and Spain provided acute and convalescent COVID-19 samples.

Per the original data handling: How many nucleated cells were present was estimated from reference gene primer amplification. The method was immunoSEQ multiplex PCR; TCRdb's version includes in-frame clones alone and lacks a portion of them. That table is the source of V, J and clone size, and D and trimming were worked out from the DNA. The table records about 14,000 clones, approximately 73% of them present only once. This CDR3 comprises 14 residues. Source material: peripheral blood. This TCR was sampled from a man between 65 and 85 years old with acute or convalescent COVID-19. The chain joins TRBV21-1 to TRBJ2-4; TRBD2 was called by the table and not checked on the DNA. TRBV21-1 is listed as a pseudogene. Written as DNA, the CDR3 is TGTGCCACCCCCTTCTTCGGGGACAAAAACATTCAGTACTTC. This sequence encodes CATPFFGDKNIQYF.